Listed below are T cell receptor beta chains from one sample, sequenced in a study of long-term antiretroviral therapy in people with HIV. Produced via immunoSEQ multiplex PCR; TCRdb's table is partial and in-frame only. Among around 30,000 clones listed, around 85% were seen once. The sequenced sample was unsorted PBMCs, obtained 3 years after starting antiretroviral therapy. These receptors were collected from a man aged 40-49 years with HIV. The CDR3 runs from the conserved cysteine through the conserved F or W. D genes are given only for firm matches. Only part of the rows carry a size: once, few, many, or a class if the clone is expanded.

abundance	len	v_gene	d_gene	j_gene	CDR3aa	CDR3nt
.	15	TRBV27	.	TRBJ2-7	CASSSLPVRAYEQYF	TGTGCCAGCAGTTCACTCCCTGTCAGGGCCTACGAGCAGTACTTC
.	18	TRBV9	.	TRBJ1-2	CASSAEMGPGALHYGYTF	TGTGCCAGCAGCGCCGAGATGGGGCCGGGGGCCCTACACTATGGCTACACCTTC
.	14	TRBV5-1	TRBD1	TRBJ2-7	CASSLQGARHEQYF	TGCGCCAGCAGCTTACAGGGGGCGCGTCACGAGCAGTACTTC
.	17	TRBV7-6	.	TRBJ2-2	CASSLDPPGINTGELFF	TGTGCCAGCAGCTTAGATCCCCCAGGGATCAACACCGGGGAGCTGTTTTTT
.	14	TRBV7-9	.	TRBJ1-3	CASSPTVSGNTIYF	TGTGCCAGCAGCCCTACGGTCTCTGGAAACACCATATATTTT
.	13	TRBV5-1	.	TRBJ2-3	CASSEDPTGTQYF	TGCGCCAGCAGCGAGGACCCGACAGGTACGCAGTATTTT
.	17	TRBV5-5	TRBD1	TRBJ2-3	CASSRRMDRVFTDTQYF	TGTGCCAGCAGCCGACGGATGGACAGGGTGTTCACAGATACGCAGTATTTT
.	18	TRBV13	TRBD1	TRBJ1-1	CASSWGTGPLWGDTEAFF	TGTGCCAGCAGCTGGGGGACAGGACCGCTATGGGGGGACACTGAAGCTTTCTTT
.	16	TRBV7-9	TRBD2	TRBJ2-1	CASSSPGLAGAHEQFF	TGTGCCAGCAGCTCTCCGGGACTAGCGGGAGCTCATGAGCAGTTCTTC
.	11	TRBV6-5	.	TRBJ1-6	CASNNGGSLHF	TGTGCCAGCAACAACGGGGGATCCCTCCACTTT
.	15	TRBV4-1	TRBD1	TRBJ1-4	CASSQDRDRGRRLFF	TGCGCCAGCAGCCAAGACCGGGACAGGGGCCGGAGGTTGTTTTTT
.	15	TRBV6-5	TRBD1	TRBJ2-2	CASSYGTGHTGELFF	TGTGCCAGCTCTTACGGGACAGGTCACACCGGGGAGCTGTTTTTT
few	13	TRBV19	.	TRBJ2-7	CASRGQYSYEQYF	TGTGCCAGTAGAGGACAGTACTCCTACGAGCAGTACTTC
.	12	TRBV5-1	.	TRBJ2-3	CASGLGPDTQYF	TGCGCCAGCGGTTTAGGACCAGATACGCAGTATTTT
.	11	TRBV5-1	.	TRBJ2-5	CASSLQETQYF	TGCGCCAGCAGCTTACAAGAGACCCAGTACTTC
.	20	TRBV10-1	TRBD2	TRBJ2-6	CASTRKGTSGRLFGANVLTF	TGCGCCAGCACCCGAAAGGGGACTAGCGGGAGATTGTTTGGGGCCAACGTCCTGACTTTC
.	14	TRBV4-2	.	TRBJ2-2	CASSGTQGTGELFF	TGTGCCAGCAGCGGGACGCAGGGCACCGGGGAGCTGTTTTTT
.	15	TRBV9	TRBD1	TRBJ1-5	CASSAGQGLNQPQHF	TGTGCCAGCAGCGCCGGACAGGGCCTCAATCAGCCCCAGCATTTT
.	12	TRBV2	.	TRBJ2-7	CASSKTNYEQYF	TGTGCCAGCAGCAAAACAAATTACGAGCAGTACTTC
.	15	TRBV7-9	.	TRBJ1-2	CASSHTRELVYGYTF	TGTGCCAGCAGCCACACACGGGAGCTAGTCTATGGCTACACCTTC
.	16	TRBV7-2	.	TRBJ1-5	CASSRGTSYSNQPQHF	TGTGCCAGCAGCCGAGGGACATCCTATAGCAATCAGCCCCAGCATTTT
.	14	TRBV15	TRBD1	TRBJ2-7	CATSSDRVFYEQYF	TGTGCCACCAGCAGTGACAGGGTATTCTACGAGCAGTACTTC
.	14	TRBV30	.	TRBJ1-4	CAWSGTSLYEKLFF	TGTGCCTGGAGCGGGACATCTTTATATGAAAAACTGTTTTTT
.	15	TRBV7-3	.	TRBJ1-5	CASSLPGGSNQPQHF	TGTGCCAGCAGCTTACCAGGCGGTAGCAATCAGCCCCAGCATTTT